Each of the 25 T cell receptor beta chains below was sequenced from the same sample in a study of technical replicates of blood from a few donors. Measured with immunoSEQ multiplex PCR; TCRdb has only the in-frame clones, and not every one. The table includes some 80,000 clones, around 96% detected once. Sequenced material: T cells isolated from PBMCs. Every receptor here comes from a human donor in good health.

The chain has TRBV4-1 and TRBJ2-2; D remains ambiguous. The CDR3 totals 12 residues. V dropped 5 bases and J dropped 7 bases, with 8 bases sitting between them. Germline V gives CDR1 MGHRA, CDR2 YSYEKL. The CDR3 region is CASSKSSGELFF. The CDR3 nucleotides are TGCGCCAGCAGCAAAAGTAGCGGGGAGCTGTTTTTT.

V usage is TRBV6-5 and J usage is TRBJ2-1, with TRBD1 as a possible D gene (5 bases). The germline V gene encodes CDR1 MNHEY and CDR2 SVGAGI. The CDR3 runs 13 residues. V lost 3 bases and J lost 6, with 9 bases in between. CDR3 region: CASSYRGGNEQFF. The CDR3 DNA sequence: TGTGCCAGCAGTTATAGGGGTGGCAATGAGCAGTTCTTC.

V is TRBV5-4 and J is TRBJ2-1; the D is unclear. Per the germline V gene, CDR1 is SGHNT and CDR2 is YYREEE (reference sequence). This CDR3 is 12 amino acids long. Between the trimmed V and J ends, which lost 4 bases and 6 bases, there was a span of 8 bases. The CDR3 DNA reads as TGTGCCAGCAGCGTAGCTACCAATGAGCAGTTCTTC. Protein product: CASSVATNEQFF.

The chain is built from TRBV5-4 and TRBJ1-2, with D possibly being TRBD1 (5 bases). V lost 0 bases and J 4 bases, leaving 13 bases between the germline ends. Per the germline V gene, CDR1 is SGHNT and CDR2 is YYREEE (reference sequence). The CDR3 loop spans 15 amino acids. CDR3 sequence (DNA): TGTGCCAGCAGCTTGGGGGGCGACATTACCTATGGCTACACCTTC. Amino acids: CASSLGGDITYGYTF.

The chain couples TRBV6-1 to TRBJ1-1, with a possible D match to TRBD1 (6 bases). This CDR3 contains 13 residues. Germline CDR1 and CDR2: MNHNS and SASEGT. Trimming took 6 bases from V and 10 from J, leaving 18 bases between them. CDR3 nucleotide sequence: TGTGCCAGCAGATCCCCAACAGGGATGCGAGCTTTCTTT. As protein: CASRSPTGMRAFF.

This chain uses TRBV6-6 with TRBJ2-3; weak D call: TRBD2 (5 bases). The germline CDR1 and CDR2 sequences are MNHNY and SVGAGI (reference sequence). The CDR3 has 12 amino acids. V gave up 8 bases and J gave up 4 bases, with 10 bases separating them. This chain's CDR3 is CASRQLADTQYF. DNA for the CDR3: TGTGCCAGCCGCCAACTAGCAGATACGCAGTATTTT.

The chain carries TRBV5-6 and TRBJ1-5, with 7 bases matching TRBD1. Trimming took 2 bases from V and 0 from J; bases not matched to a gene: 5. Germline V gene sequence: CDR1 SGHDT, CDR2 YYEEEE. CDR3 length equals 16 residues. The CDR3 DNA is TGTGCCAGCAGCTTTAGGGGGCTCCATAGCAATCAGCCCCAGCATTTT. Translation: CASSFRGLHSNQPQHF.

The chain uses TRBV6-1 and TRBJ1-2; D is ambiguous. V lost 3 bases and J lost 0, with 8 bases in between. Germline assignment: CDR1 MNHNS and CDR2 SASEGT. There are 14 residues in the CDR3. The CDR3 loop reads CASSDGVTNYGYTF. The CDR3 bases are TGTGCCAGCAGTGACGGTGTGACTAACTATGGCTACACCTTC.

The V gene is TRBV9, the J gene TRBJ2-4; 9 nucleotides align to TRBD1. The CDR3 length is 16 residues. J was trimmed by 2 bases and V by 3 bases; bases with no gene match: 6. Germline CDR1 reads SGDLS; CDR2 reads YYNGEE. This CDR3 is CASSAGTGLSKNIQYF. CDR3 nucleotide sequence: TGTGCCAGCAGCGCCGGGACAGGGTTATCCAAAAACATTCAGTACTTC.

The chain combines TRBV6-5 with TRBJ1-1, with D possibly TRBD1 on 6 matching bases. The CDR3 has 13 residues. The germline V gene encodes CDR1 MNHEY and CDR2 SVGAGI. Trimming pared 10 bases from V and 0 bases from J, leaving 12 bases between. CDR3 region: CAIRQAMNTEAFF. CDR3 nucleotide sequence: TGTGCCATTAGACAGGCAATGAACACTGAAGCTTTCTTT.

The CDR3 loop reads CASSPGTSVSYEQYF. CDR3 DNA: TGCGCCAGCAGTCCCGGGACTAGCGTCTCCTACGAGCAGTACTTC. The chain is built from TRBV10-1 and TRBJ2-7, with 10 bases matching TRBD2. CDR3 size: 15 residues. CDR1 is WNHNN, CDR2 SYGVQD, per germline (reference sequence). J gave up 0 bases and V 5 bases, and 4 bases lay outside the gene matches.

The chain joins TRBV7-2 to TRBJ2-3; TRBD2 matches 11 bases. Trimming at V came to 5 bases and at J to 6 bases, leaving 7 bases not matched to a gene. Germline loops: CDR1 SGHTA, CDR2 FQGNSA. The CDR3 runs 15 residues. CDR3 sequence (DNA): TGTGCCAGCAGCGTAATAGCGGGAGGGTCGGATACGCAGTATTTT. Its translation: CASSVIAGGSDTQYF. The full variable domain, rest sourced from reference TRBV7-2 and TRBJ2-3, is GAGVSQSPSNKVTEKGKDVELRCDPISGHTALYWYRQSLGQGLEFLIYFQGNSAPDKSGLPSDRFSAERTGGSVSTLTIQRTQQEDSAVYLCASSVIAGGSDTQYFGPGTRLTVL.

The V call is TRBV29-1, the J call TRBJ2-2; D is perhaps TRBD2 (7 bases). Deletions cut 0 bases from V and 5 bases from J, with 13 bases between. Germline V gene sequence: CDR1 SQVTM, CDR2 ANQGSEA. The CDR3 has 15 residues. CDR3 protein: CSVEEGGGNTGELFF. Here the CDR3 DNA reads TGCAGCGTTGAAGAGGGAGGGGGAAATACCGGGGAGCTGTTTTTT.

The gene calls are TRBV7-6 and TRBJ2-7; TRBD1 aligns across 9 bases. Unmatched junction bases numbered 2, after V lost 1 base and J lost 4 bases. The CDR3 sequence is 14 residues long. Germline CDR1 reads SGHVS; CDR2 reads FNYEAQ. The CDR3 nucleotides read TGTGCCAGCAGCTTAGGACAGGGGGGATACGAGCAGTACTTC. Encoded protein: CASSLGQGGYEQYF.

The V gene is TRBV7-2, the J gene TRBJ2-7, with D hard to call. Germline CDR1 is SGHTA and CDR2 is FQGNSA. V was clipped by 4 bases and J by 1 base, with 8 bases between them. This CDR3 comprises 13 residues. CDR3 amino acids: CASSSPRSYEQYF. The CDR3 coding sequence is TGTGCCAGCAGCTCCCCGCGGTCCTACGAGCAGTACTTC. Full variable domain (outside the CDR3, taken from reference TRBV7-2 and TRBJ2-7): GAGVSQSPSNKVTEKGKDVELRCDPISGHTALYWYRQSLGQGLEFLIYFQGNSAPDKSGLPSDRFSAERTGGSVSTLTIQRTQQEDSAVYLCASSSPRSYEQYFGPGTRLTVT.

The chain carries TRBV9 and TRBJ1-4; 8 bases are shared with TRBD1. The V segment lost 4 bases and the J segment 3 bases; nucleotides outside the gene matches: 5. Germline CDR1 SGDLS, CDR2 YYNGEE. This CDR3 has 15 amino acids. CDR3 loop: CASSSQGVPNEKLFF. The CDR3 DNA sequence: TGTGCCAGCAGCTCACAGGGGGTTCCTAATGAAAAACTGTTTTTT. Full variable domain (outside the CDR3, taken from reference TRBV9 and TRBJ1-4): DSGVTQTPKHLITATGQRVTLRCSPRSGDLSVYWYQQSLDQGLQFLIQYYNGEERAKGNILERFSAQQFPDLHSELNLSSLELGDSALYFCASSSQGVPNEKLFFGSGTQLSVL.

This chain uses TRBV29-1 with TRBJ2-7, with 7 bases fitting TRBD2. The CDR3 spans 14 residues. The germline CDR1 and CDR2 sequences are SQVTM and ANQGSEA. V shed 4 bases, J shed 0 bases, and the junction held 6 bases outside the gene matches. This CDR3 reads CSVVLARSSYEQYF. The CDR3 nucleotides are TGCAGCGTTGTACTAGCGAGGAGCTCCTACGAGCAGTACTTC.

The chain is built from TRBV4-2 and TRBJ1-1, with D possibly matching TRBD1 (6 bases). Germline V lookup: CDR1 LGHNA, CDR2 YNFKEQ. Trimming shortened V by 4 bases and J by 5 bases, and 14 bases separated the two germline ends. CDR3 length equals 14 residues. As DNA, the CDR3 is TGTGCCAGCAGCCCCCGGCAGGGGTATACTGAAGCTTTCTTT. Its translation: CASSPRQGYTEAFF.

J is TRBJ1-5 and V is TRBV28, with 9 bases identical to TRBD1. This CDR3 region has 13 residues. Germline V gives CDR1 MDHEN, CDR2 SYDVKM. Trimming removed 10 bases from V and 4 bases from J; junction bases left unmatched: 5. CDR3 protein: CATRDRENQPQHF. DNA for the CDR3: TGTGCCACCCGGGACAGGGAAAATCAGCCCCAGCATTTT.

This chain's CDR3 is CASSTGLAGVAKYDEQFF. Here the CDR3 DNA reads TGCGCCAGCAGCACGGGACTAGCGGGAGTCGCTAAGTACGATGAGCAGTTCTTC. This sequence joins TRBV4-1 and TRBJ2-1; TRBD2 aligns across 14 bases. The V gene's germline CDR1 is MGHRA and CDR2 YSYEKL. V lost 5 bases, J lost 8 bases, and 14 bases stayed unmatched. This CDR3 has 18 amino acids.

In nucleotides, the CDR3 is TGTGCCAGCAGCGTAGCTTATGGGGGGGGGCTTGGAAACACCATATATTTT. Translation: CASSVAYGGGLGNTIYF. The gene calls are TRBV9 and TRBJ1-3; tentative D call: TRBD1 (6 bases). CDR1 is SGDLS and CDR2 is YYNGEE in the germline V gene. CDR3 size: 17 residues. The V gene lost 0 bases and the J gene lost 3 bases, with 16 bases spanning the gap.

About this clone: At the DNA level, this CDR3 is encoded by other sequences in the same sample as well. The chain recombines TRBV10-1 with TRBJ2-1; D gene unclear. Germline V gives CDR1 WNHNN, CDR2 SYGVQD (reference sequence). The CDR3 covers 14 residues. The ends were cut back, 3 bases at V and 0 bases at J, with 6 bases in the middle. CDR3 bases: TGCGCCAGCAGTGATCTTAGCTCCTACAATGAGCAGTTCTTC. It is translated as CASSDLSSYNEQFF.

This rearrangement joins TRBV28 to TRBJ2-7; 7 bases fit TRBD2. The CDR3 extends over 16 amino acids. V shed 2 bases, J shed 2 bases, and the junction held 9 bases outside the gene matches. Germline CDR1 and CDR2: MDHEN and SYDVKM. CDR3 region: CASSLGLGTKTYEQYF. Written as DNA, the CDR3 is TGTGCCAGCAGTTTAGGTCTCGGGACTAAAACCTACGAGCAGTACTTC.

V is TRBV9 and J is TRBJ2-1; 8 bases align to TRBD2. CDR1 SGDLS and CDR2 YYNGEE come from the germline V gene. The CDR3 contains 16 residues. V dropped 0 bases and J dropped 8; count of bases not matched to a gene: 10. The CDR3 reads CASSVVKAGALDEQFF. The CDR3 nucleotides are TGTGCCAGCAGCGTAGTAAAAGCGGGAGCTTTGGATGAGCAGTTCTTC.

The CDR3 nucleotides read TGTGCCAGCAGTTTTGGGGACGGGGGGCAAGGCTATGGCTACACCTTC. This sequence encodes CASSFGDGGQGYGYTF. This chain joins TRBV28 and TRBJ1-2; perhaps TRBD1 as D (6 bases). The germline V gene encodes CDR1 MDHEN and CDR2 SYDVKM. The ends were cut back, 3 bases at V and 4 bases at J, with 18 bases in the middle. The CDR3 has 16 amino acids.